These T cell receptor beta chains were read from a single sample in a study of T cells expressing NK-cell markers. Each CDR3 protein gets one entry in TCRdb, which reprocessed the 5' RACE reads and gives no DNA. The sample has over 13,000 distinct CDR3 sequences; the top ten hold about 63%. The specimen was blood T cells: a sorted CD56 or NKG2C T cell subset, CD4+ or CD8+ T cells, or bulk PBMC T cells (not recorded which). The source is a man between 18 and 69 years old in good health. Both conserved end residues are part of each CDR3. Clone size is not always given. Where it is, it says once, few, many or a class for expanded clones.

V	J	size	CDR3
TRBV7-6	TRBJ2-1	medium-sized	CASSLDGTSGRKGDNEQFF
TRBV7-8	TRBJ2-2	-	CASIPAGPGELFF
TRBV5-1	TRBJ2-1	-	CASSHLAGEEDEQFF
TRBV12-3/TRBV12-4	TRBJ1-2	-	CASKNTGTNYGYTF
TRBV5-1	TRBJ2-5	-	CASSLLLGGTQYF
TRBV5-4	TRBJ2-1	-	CASSLASGGPNNEQFF
TRBV15	TRBJ2-1	-	CATSRRQGLNEQFF
TRBV7-9	TRBJ2-7	-	CASSSGQSSYEQYF
TRBV4-2	TRBJ2-1	-	CASSQDLQGGLEQFF
TRBV6-1	TRBJ2-3	-	CASRRTGPSTDTQYF
TRBV2	TRBJ2-1	-	CASSGQGAPGNEQFF
TRBV20-1	TRBJ2-1	-	CSASLSAGRPMYNEQFF
TRBV7-2	TRBJ2-7	-	CASSSRRMDEQYF
TRBV24-1	TRBJ2-3	-	CATSEGRGFTDTQYF